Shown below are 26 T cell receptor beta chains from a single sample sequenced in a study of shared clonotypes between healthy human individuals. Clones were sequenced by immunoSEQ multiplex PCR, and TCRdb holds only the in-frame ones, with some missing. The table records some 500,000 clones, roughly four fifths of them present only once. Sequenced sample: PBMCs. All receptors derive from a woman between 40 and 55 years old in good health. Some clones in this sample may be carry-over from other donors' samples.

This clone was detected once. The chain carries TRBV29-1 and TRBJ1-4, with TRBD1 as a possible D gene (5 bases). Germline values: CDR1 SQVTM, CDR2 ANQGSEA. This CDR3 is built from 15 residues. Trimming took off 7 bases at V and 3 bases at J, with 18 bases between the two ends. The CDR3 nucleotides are TGCAGCGGCTCCCATGGGGGGAGGCCTAATGAAAAACTGTTTTTT. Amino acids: CSGSHGGRPNEKLFF.

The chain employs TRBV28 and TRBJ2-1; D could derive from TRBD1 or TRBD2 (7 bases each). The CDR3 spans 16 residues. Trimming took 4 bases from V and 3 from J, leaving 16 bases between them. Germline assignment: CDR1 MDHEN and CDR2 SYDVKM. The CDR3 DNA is TGTGCCAGCAGTTCCCGACAGGGCGGGGGCTACAATGAGCAGTTCTTC. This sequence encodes CASSSRQGGGYNEQFF. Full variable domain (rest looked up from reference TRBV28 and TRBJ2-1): DVKVTQSSRYLVKRTGEKVFLECVQDMDHENMFWYRQDPGLGLRLIYFSYDVKMKEKGDIPEGYSVSREKKERFSLILESASTNQTSMYLCASSSRQGGGYNEQFFGPGTRLTVL.

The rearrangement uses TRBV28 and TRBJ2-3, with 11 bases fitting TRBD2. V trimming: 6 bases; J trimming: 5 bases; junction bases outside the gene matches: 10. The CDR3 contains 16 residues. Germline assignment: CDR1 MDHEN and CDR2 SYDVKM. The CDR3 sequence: CASSPPLLAGGDTQYF. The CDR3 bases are TGTGCCAGCAGCCCCCCTCTGCTAGCGGGAGGAGATACGCAGTATTTT.

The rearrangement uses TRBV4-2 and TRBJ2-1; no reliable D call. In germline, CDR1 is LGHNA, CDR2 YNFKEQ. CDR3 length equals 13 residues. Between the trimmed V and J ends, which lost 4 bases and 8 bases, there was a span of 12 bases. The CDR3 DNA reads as TGTGCCAGCAGCCCCACTGCCCGACATGAGCAGTTCTTC. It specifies CASSPTARHEQFF.

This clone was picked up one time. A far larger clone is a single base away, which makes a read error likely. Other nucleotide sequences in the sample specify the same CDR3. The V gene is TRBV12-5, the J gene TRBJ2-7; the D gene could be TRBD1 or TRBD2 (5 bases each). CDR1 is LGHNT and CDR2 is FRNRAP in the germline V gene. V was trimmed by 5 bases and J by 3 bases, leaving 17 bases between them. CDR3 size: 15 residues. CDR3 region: CASGLGDGMGYEQYF. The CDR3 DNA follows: TGTGCTAGTGGTCTGGGGGACGGGATGGGCTACGAGCAGTACTTC.

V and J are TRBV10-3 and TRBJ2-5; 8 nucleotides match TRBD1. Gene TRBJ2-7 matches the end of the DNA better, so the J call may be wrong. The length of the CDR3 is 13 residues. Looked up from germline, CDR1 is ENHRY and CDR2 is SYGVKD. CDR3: CAIAPGGLDEQYF. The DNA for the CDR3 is TGTGCCATCGCGCCAGGGGGCTTGGACGAGCAGTACTTC.

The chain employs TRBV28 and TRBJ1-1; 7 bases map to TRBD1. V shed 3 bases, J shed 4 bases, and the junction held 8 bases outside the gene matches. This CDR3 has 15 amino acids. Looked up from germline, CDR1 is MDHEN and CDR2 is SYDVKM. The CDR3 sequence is CASSFMRQGSTEAFF. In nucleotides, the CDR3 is TGTGCCAGCAGTTTCATGCGACAGGGTAGCACTGAAGCTTTCTTT.

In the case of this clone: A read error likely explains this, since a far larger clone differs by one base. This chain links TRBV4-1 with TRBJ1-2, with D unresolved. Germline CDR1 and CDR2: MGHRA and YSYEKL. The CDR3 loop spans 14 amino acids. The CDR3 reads CASSQVDVDYGCTF. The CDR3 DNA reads TGCGCCAGCAGCCAAGTCGATGTAGATTATGGCTGCACCTTC.

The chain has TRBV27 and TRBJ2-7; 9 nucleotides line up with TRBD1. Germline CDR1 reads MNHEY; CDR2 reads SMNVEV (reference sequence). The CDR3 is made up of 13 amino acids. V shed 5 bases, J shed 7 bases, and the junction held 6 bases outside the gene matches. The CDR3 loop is CASSLGQGREQYF. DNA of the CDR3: TGTGCCAGCAGTCTAGGACAGGGGAGAGAGCAGTACTTC.

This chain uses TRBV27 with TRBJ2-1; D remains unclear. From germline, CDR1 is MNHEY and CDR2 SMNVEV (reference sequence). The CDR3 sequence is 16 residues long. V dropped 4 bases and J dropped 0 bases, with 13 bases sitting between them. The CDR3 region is CASSSQGWSSYNEQFF. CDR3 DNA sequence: TGTGCCAGCAGTTCCCAAGGGTGGAGCTCCTACAATGAGCAGTTCTTC.

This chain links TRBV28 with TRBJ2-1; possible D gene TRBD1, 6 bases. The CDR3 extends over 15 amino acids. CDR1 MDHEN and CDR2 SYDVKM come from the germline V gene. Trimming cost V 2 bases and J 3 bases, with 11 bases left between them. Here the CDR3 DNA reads TGTGCCAGCAGTTTAGGTCGGGACAACTACAATGAGCAGTTCTTC. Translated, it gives CASSLGRDNYNEQFF.

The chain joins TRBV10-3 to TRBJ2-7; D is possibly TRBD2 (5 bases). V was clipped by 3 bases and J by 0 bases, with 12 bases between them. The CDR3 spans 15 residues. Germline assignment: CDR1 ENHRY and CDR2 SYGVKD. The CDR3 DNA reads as TGTGCCATCAGTGAAAAGGGAAGCGGCTCCTACGAGCAGTACTTC. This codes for CAISEKGSGSYEQYF.

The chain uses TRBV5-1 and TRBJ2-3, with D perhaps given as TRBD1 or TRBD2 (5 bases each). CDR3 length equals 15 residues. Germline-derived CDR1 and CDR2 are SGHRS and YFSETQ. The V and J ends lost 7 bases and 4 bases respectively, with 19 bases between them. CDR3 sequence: CASQLEGRQADTQYF. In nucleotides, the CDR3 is TGCGCCAGCCAGTTAGAGGGACGTCAAGCAGATACGCAGTATTTT. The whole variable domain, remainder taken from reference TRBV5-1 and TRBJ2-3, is KAGVTQTPRYLIKTRGQQVTLSCSPISGHRSVSWYQQTPGQGLQFLFEYFSETQRNKGNFPGRFSGRQFSNSRSEMNVSTLELGDSALYLCASQLEGRQADTQYFGPGTRLTVL.

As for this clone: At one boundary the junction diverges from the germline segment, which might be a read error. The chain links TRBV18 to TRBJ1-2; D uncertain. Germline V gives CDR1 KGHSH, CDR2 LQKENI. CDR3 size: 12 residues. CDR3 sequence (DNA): TGTGCCAGCCCACCACCAGACCATGGCTACACCTTC. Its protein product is CASPPPDHGYTF.

CDR3 bases: TGTGCCAGCAGCATGCCGACTAGCGACAATGAGCAGTTCTTC. This encodes CASSMPTSDNEQFF. V usage is TRBV6-6 and J usage is TRBJ2-1; 8 bases agree with TRBD2. Unmatched junction bases numbered 6, after V lost 6 bases and J lost 5 bases. This CDR3 is built from 14 residues. Germline CDR1 is MNHNY and CDR2 is SVGAGI (reference sequence).

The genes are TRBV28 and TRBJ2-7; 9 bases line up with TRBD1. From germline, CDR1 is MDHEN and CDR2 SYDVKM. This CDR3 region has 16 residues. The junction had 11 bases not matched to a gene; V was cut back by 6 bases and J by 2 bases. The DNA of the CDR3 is TGTGCCAGCAGCCAAAGCCCGGGACAGGGAACCTACGAGCAGTACTTC. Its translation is CASSQSPGQGTYEQYF.

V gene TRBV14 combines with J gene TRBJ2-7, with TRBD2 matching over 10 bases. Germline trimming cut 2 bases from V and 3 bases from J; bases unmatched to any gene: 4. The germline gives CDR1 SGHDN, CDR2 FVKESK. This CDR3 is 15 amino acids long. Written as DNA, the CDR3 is TGTGCCAGCAGCCAACTAGCGGGAGTTGTCTACGAGCAGTACTTC. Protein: CASSQLAGVVYEQYF.

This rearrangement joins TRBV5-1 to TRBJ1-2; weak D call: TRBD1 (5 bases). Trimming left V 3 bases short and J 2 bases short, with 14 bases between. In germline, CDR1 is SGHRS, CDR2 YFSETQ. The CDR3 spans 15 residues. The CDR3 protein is CASSWRAEGNYGYTF. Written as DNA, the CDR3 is TGCGCCAGCAGCTGGAGGGCGGAGGGGAACTATGGCTACACCTTC.

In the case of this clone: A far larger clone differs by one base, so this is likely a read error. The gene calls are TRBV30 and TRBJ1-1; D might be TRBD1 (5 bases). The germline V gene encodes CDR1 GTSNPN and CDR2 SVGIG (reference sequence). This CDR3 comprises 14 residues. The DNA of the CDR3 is TGTGCCTGGAGTATGGGGGGGATGAACACTGAAGCTGTCTTT. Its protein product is CAWSMGGMNTEAVF.

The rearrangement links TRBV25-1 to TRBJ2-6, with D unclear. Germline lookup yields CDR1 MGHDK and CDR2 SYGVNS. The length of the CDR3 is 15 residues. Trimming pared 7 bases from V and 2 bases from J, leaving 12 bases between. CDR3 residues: CASKPWGTGANVLTF. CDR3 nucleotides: TGTGCCAGCAAACCCTGGGGAACTGGGGCCAACGTCCTGACTTTC.

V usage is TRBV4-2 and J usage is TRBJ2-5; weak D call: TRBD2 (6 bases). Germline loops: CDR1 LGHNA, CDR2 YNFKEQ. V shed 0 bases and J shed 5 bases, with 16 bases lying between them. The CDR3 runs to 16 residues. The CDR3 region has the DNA TGTGCCAGCAGCCAAGATCGGGGGAGCGGCGGGGAGACCCAGTACTTC. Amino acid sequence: CASSQDRGSGGETQYF.

DNA for the CDR3: TGTGCCAGCAGTAACGGGGATTATGGCTACACCTTC. Amino acids: CASSNGDYGYTF. The chain has TRBV2 and TRBJ1-2, with D hard to call. The CDR3 extends over 12 amino acids. Trimming removed 5 bases from V and 5 bases from J, with 9 bases in between. Germline CDR1 is SNHLY and CDR2 is FYNNEI.

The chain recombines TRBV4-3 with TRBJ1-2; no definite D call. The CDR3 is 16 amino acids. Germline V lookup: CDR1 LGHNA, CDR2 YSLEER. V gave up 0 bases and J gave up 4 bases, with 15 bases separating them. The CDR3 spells CASSQDWPPARYGYTF. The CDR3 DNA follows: TGCGCCAGCAGCCAAGATTGGCCCCCGGCCCGCTATGGCTACACCTTC.

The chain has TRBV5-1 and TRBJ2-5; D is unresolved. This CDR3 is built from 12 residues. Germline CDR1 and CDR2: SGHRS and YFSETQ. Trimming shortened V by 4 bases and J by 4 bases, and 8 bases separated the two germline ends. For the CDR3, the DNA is TGCGCCAGCAGCCCTAGTCGAGAGACCCAGTACTTC. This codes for CASSPSRETQYF. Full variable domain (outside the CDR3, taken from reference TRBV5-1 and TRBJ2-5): KAGVTQTPRYLIKTRGQQVTLSCSPISGHRSVSWYQQTPGQGLQFLFEYFSETQRNKGNFPGRFSGRQFSNSRSEMNVSTLELGDSALYLCASSPSRETQYFGPGTRLLVL.

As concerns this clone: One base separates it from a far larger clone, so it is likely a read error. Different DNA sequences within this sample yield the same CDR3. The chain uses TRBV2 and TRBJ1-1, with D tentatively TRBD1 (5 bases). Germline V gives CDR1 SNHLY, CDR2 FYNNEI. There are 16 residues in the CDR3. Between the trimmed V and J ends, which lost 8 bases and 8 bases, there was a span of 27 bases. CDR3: CASHGVLGQGRGEAFF. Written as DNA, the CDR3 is TGTGCCAGCCATGGGGTTCTTGGGCAGGGTCGAGGCGAAGCTTTCTTT.

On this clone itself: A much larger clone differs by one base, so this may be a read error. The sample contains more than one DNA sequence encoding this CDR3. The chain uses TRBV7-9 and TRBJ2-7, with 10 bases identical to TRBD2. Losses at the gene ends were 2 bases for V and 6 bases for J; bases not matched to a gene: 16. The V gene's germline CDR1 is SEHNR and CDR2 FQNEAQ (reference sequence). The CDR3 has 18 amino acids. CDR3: CASSLNLGWASGSSEQYF. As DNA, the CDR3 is TGTGCCAGCAGCTTAAATCTTGGTTGGGCTAGCGGGAGCTCCGAGCAGTACTTC. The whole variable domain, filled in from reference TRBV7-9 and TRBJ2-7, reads DTGVSQNPRHKITKRGQNVTFRCDPISEHNRLYWYRQTLGQGPEFLTYFQNEAQLEKSRLLSDRFSAERPKGSFSTLEIQRTEQGDSAMYLCASSLNLGWASGSSEQYFGPGTRLTVT.